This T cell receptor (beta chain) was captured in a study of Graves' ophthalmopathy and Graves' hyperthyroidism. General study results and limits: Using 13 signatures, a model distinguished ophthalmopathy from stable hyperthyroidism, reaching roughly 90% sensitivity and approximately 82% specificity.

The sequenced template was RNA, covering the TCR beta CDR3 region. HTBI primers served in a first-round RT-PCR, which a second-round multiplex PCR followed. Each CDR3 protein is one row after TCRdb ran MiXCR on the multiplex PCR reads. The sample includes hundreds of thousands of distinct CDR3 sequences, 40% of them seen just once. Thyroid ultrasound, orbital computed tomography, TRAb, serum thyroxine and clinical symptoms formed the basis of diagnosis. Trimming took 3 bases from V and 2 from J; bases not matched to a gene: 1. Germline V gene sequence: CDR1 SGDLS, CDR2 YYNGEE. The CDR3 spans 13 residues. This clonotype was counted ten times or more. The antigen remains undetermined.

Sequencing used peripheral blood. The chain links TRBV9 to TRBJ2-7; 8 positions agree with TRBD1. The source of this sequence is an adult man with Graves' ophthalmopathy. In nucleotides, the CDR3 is TGTGCCAGCAGCGCAGGGGGCGCCTACGAGCAGTACTTC. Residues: CASSAGGAYEQYF.